These 20 T cell receptor beta chains share one sample of origin, sequenced in a study of cytomegalovirus exposure and HLA in healthy donors. PCR involved 60 Vbeta and 13 Jbeta primers. Some clones are missing from TCRdb's copy, which holds only in-frame ones; the method was immunoSEQ multiplex PCR. The data contain around 160,000 clones, roughly 77% of them singletons. The source material was PBMCs. The receptors stem from a man aged 50-60 years in good health and CMV-seropositive.

The rearrangement links TRBV7-9 to TRBJ2-1; 7 bases agree with TRBD1. Germline V gives CDR1 SEHNR, CDR2 FQNEAQ (reference sequence). The V gene end was trimmed by 1 base and the J gene end by 2 bases; junction bases not matched to a gene: 2. The CDR3 runs to 15 residues. CDR3 sequence: CASSLDRGTYNEQFF. The CDR3 DNA follows: TGTGCCAGCAGCTTAGACAGGGGCACCTACAATGAGCAGTTCTTC.

The V call is TRBV7-9, the J call TRBJ2-7, with 7 bases fitting TRBD1. The germline CDR1 and CDR2 sequences are SEHNR and FQNEAQ (reference sequence). The CDR3 has 16 residues. Trimming cost V 0 bases and J 3 bases; bases outside gene matches: 8. The CDR3 reads CASSLAATGKDYEQYF. In DNA form, the CDR3 reads TGTGCCAGCAGCTTAGCGGCGACAGGGAAGGACTACGAGCAGTACTTC.

As regards this clone: Distinct nucleotide sequences in the sample also encode this CDR3. This sequence joins TRBV18 and TRBJ2-6; D remains ambiguous. The germline CDR1 and CDR2 sequences are KGHSH and LQKENI. V lost 3 bases to trimming and J lost 1 base, with 4 bases between them. The CDR3 runs to 14 residues. This chain's CDR3 is CASSPSSGANVLTF. CDR3 DNA sequence: TGTGCCAGCTCACCTTCGTCTGGGGCCAACGTCCTGACTTTC.

The chain's CDR3 is CASSALANTGELFF. CDR3 DNA sequence: TGTGCCAGCAGCGCCCTGGCCAACACCGGGGAGCTGTTTTTT. The chain couples TRBV9 to TRBJ2-2; D is uncertain. Trimming stripped 3 bases from V and 2 bases from J, with 8 bases between. The germline V gene has CDR1 SGDLS and CDR2 YYNGEE. This CDR3 is 14 amino acids long.

The rearrangement uses TRBV6-6 and TRBJ2-6; D is undetermined. The CDR3 spans 15 residues. V gave up 2 bases and J gave up 6 bases, with 11 bases separating them. Germline V gives CDR1 MNHNY, CDR2 SVGAGI (reference sequence). In DNA, the CDR3 is TGTGCCAGCAGTTACCTGTCTACCGCGGCCAACGTCCTGACTTTC. It yields the protein CASSYLSTAANVLTF.

This clone was observed once. Other DNA sequences in the same sample also yield this CDR3. This chain uses TRBV19 with TRBJ2-1; D remains ambiguous. The CDR3 is made up of 14 amino acids. V lost 3 bases, J lost 2 bases, and 8 bases lay in between. Germline V gene lookup returns CDR1 LNHDA and CDR2 SQIVND (reference sequence). CDR3 sequence reads: CASSMGTPYNEQFF. The CDR3 DNA sequence: TGTGCCAGTAGTATGGGCACCCCCTACAATGAGCAGTTCTTC.

The chain carries TRBV10-1 and TRBJ2-7; TRBD2 agrees at 8 bases. The V gene end was trimmed by 3 bases and the J gene end by 1 base; junction bases not matched to a gene: 2. The germline V gene has CDR1 WNHNN and CDR2 SYGVQD (reference sequence). This CDR3 comprises 14 residues. The chain's CDR3 is CASSDSGASYEQYF. The DNA of the CDR3 is TGCGCCAGCAGTGATAGCGGGGCATCCTACGAGCAGTACTTC.

This sequence joins TRBV18 and TRBJ1-5; D is perhaps TRBD1 (5 bases). V lost 6 bases and J lost 1, with 10 bases in between. The CDR3 contains 14 residues. Per the germline V gene, CDR1 is KGHSH and CDR2 is LQKENI. The CDR3 reads CASSQGGSNQPQHF. In DNA, the CDR3 is TGTGCCAGCTCCCAGGGTGGCAGCAATCAGCCCCAGCATTTT.

J is TRBJ1-2 and V is TRBV6-1; tentatively, D is TRBD1 (5 bases). V gave up 3 bases and J gave up 4 bases, with 9 bases separating them. The CDR3 runs 13 residues. CDR1 and CDR2 (germline): MNHNS, SASEGT. The CDR3 sequence is CASSEQGLYGYTF. The CDR3 region has the DNA TGTGCCAGCAGTGAGCAGGGTCTCTATGGCTACACCTTC.

There are a few counts of this clone. This chain joins TRBV7-6 and TRBJ1-6; TRBD1 aligns across 9 bases. The CDR3 length is 15 residues. CDR1 and CDR2 from the germline V gene are SGHVS and FNYEAQ. The V gene end was trimmed by 4 bases and the J gene end by 9 bases; junction bases not matched to a gene: 7. In DNA, the CDR3 is TGTGCCAGCAGCTCTGGACAGGGGATAAGTTCACCCCTCCACTTT. Translated, it gives CASSSGQGISSPLHF.

In its sample, this clone was seen a few times. CDR3 coding DNA: TGTGCCCACGACCGGGACAGGGGCACTGAAGCTTTCTTT. This codes for CAHDRDRGTEAFF. The chain is built from TRBV30 and TRBJ1-1; 10 bases fit TRBD1. This CDR3 has 13 residues. Germline assignment: CDR1 GTSNPN and CDR2 SVGIG (reference sequence). The junction had 7 bases not matched to a gene; V was cut back by 8 bases and J by 4 bases. Full variable domain (remainder filled in from reference TRBV30 and TRBJ1-1): SQTIHQWPATLVQPVGSPLSLECTVEGTSNPNLYWYRQAAGRGLQLLFYSVGIGQISSEVPQNLSASRPQDRQFILSSKKLLLSDSGFYLCAHDRDRGTEAFFGQGTRLTVV.

The chain is built from TRBV6-1 and TRBJ2-3; 8 bases are a match to TRBD2. The CDR3 is 19 amino acids. Trimming took 0 bases from V and 2 from J; bases not matched to a gene: 13. The germline CDR1 and CDR2 sequences are MNHNS and SASEGT. The CDR3 spells CASSEAVTGTRASTDTQYF. CDR3 bases: TGTGCCAGCAGTGAAGCAGTTACCGGGACTAGGGCTTCCACAGATACGCAGTATTTT.

CDR3 loop: CASSSFDAPGVYEQYF. The CDR3, as DNA: TGTGCCAGCAGTAGCTTCGACGCCCCGGGGGTATACGAGCAGTACTTC. This chain uses TRBV7-9 with TRBJ2-7; TRBD2 might be the D (6 bases). In germline, CDR1 is SEHNR, CDR2 FQNEAQ (reference sequence). The V and J ends lost 6 bases and 4 bases respectively, with 22 bases between them. The CDR3 extends over 16 amino acids.

The chain employs TRBV14 and TRBJ2-1, with D possibly being TRBD2 (5 bases). Trimming removed 4 bases from V and 0 bases from J, with 10 bases in between. This CDR3 region has 15 residues. Germline CDR1 reads SGHDN; CDR2 reads FVKESK. The DNA of the CDR3 is TGTGCCAGCAGCCTCCAAGGGAGCTCCTACAATGAGCAGTTCTTC. Its protein product is CASSLQGSSYNEQFF.

This clone was found once. This sequence joins TRBV5-1 and TRBJ2-5, with 7 bases lining up with TRBD1. V lost 7 bases to trimming and J lost 4 bases; unmatched junction nucleotides: 7. The CDR3 sequence is 13 residues long. Germline V gives CDR1 SGHRS, CDR2 YFSETQ. The CDR3 loop reads CASRDRVGETQYF. The CDR3 nucleotides read TGCGCCAGCCGTGACAGGGTGGGAGAGACCCAGTACTTC.

This clone was picked up one time. This chain links TRBV29-1 with TRBJ2-3, with a tentative D call TRBD1 (5 bases). Germline values: CDR1 SQVTM, CDR2 ANQGSEA. The CDR3 consists of 13 residues. V was cut by 7 bases and J by 4 bases, with 15 bases left in between. In DNA, the CDR3 is TGCAGCGCCGTAGAAAGGGGTGCAGATACGCAGTATTTT. It translates to CSAVERGADTQYF.

The V gene is TRBV5-4, the J gene TRBJ2-2; D perhaps matches TRBD1 (5 bases). The CDR3 length is 15 residues. Trimming shortened V by 0 bases and J by 2 bases, and 8 bases separated the two germline ends. The V gene's germline CDR1 is SGHNT and CDR2 YYREEE (reference sequence). In DNA, the CDR3 is TGTGCCAGCAGCTTGGCCCGGACAAACACCGGGGAGCTGTTTTTT. The encoded protein is CASSLARTNTGELFF.

The gene calls are TRBV7-2 and TRBJ2-5; the match to TRBD1 covers 9 bases. The CDR3 spans 13 residues. From germline, CDR1 is SGHTA and CDR2 FQGNSA. Trimming cost V 8 bases and J 2 bases; bases outside gene matches: 3. CDR3 protein: CASGTGQQETQYF. The DNA of the CDR3 is TGTGCCAGCGGGACAGGGCAACAAGAGACCCAGTACTTC.

The chain recombines TRBV29-1 with TRBJ2-7; D may be TRBD1 (7 bases). The V and J ends lost 7 bases and 0 bases respectively, with 13 bases between them. Per germline, CDR1 SQVTM and CDR2 ANQGSEA. This CDR3 is 13 amino acids long. Here the CDR3 reads CSAGDSRSYEQYF. The CDR3 coding sequence is TGCAGCGCGGGGGACAGCCGCTCCTACGAGCAGTACTTC.

This clone was found a few times. This sequence joins TRBV7-6 and TRBJ2-7; TRBD1 aligns across 9 bases. This CDR3 spans 15 amino acids. The V gene's germline CDR1 is SGHVS and CDR2 FNYEAQ. Trimming removed 5 bases from V and 3 bases from J; junction bases left unmatched: 8. The CDR3 protein is CASSMGQGVVYEQYF. The CDR3 DNA is TGTGCCAGCAGCATGGGACAGGGAGTTGTCTACGAGCAGTACTTC. Filled out from reference TRBV7-6 and TRBJ2-7, the complete variable domain reads GAGVSQSPRYKVTKRGQDVALRCDPISGHVSLYWYRQALGQGPEFLTYFNYEAQQDKSGLPNDRFSAERPEGSISTLTIQRTEQRDSAMYRCASSMGQGVVYEQYFGPGTRLTVT.